The next 29 T cell receptor beta chains were all read from a single sample in a study of CXCR3-negative and CXCR3-positive naive CD8 T cells. 5' RACE that incorporated UMI labels was used to prepare the TRB cDNA libraries. One entry per CDR3 protein, without DNA, is what TCRdb gives after re-calling the 5' RACE reads. Across 6,500 to 8,000 distinct CDR3 sequences, the top ten clones capture more than 0.9% of the sample. The specimen sequenced was naive CXCR3- CD8+ T cells from blood. The subset here: CD45RO-CCR7+CD27+CD95- naive CD8+ T cells lacking CXCR3 (TNR3-). Source of these receptors: a human donor in good health. Some clones in this sample may be carry-over from other donors' samples.

V gene TRBV28 combines with J gene TRBJ2-7; lacking DNA, the TRBD1 call made by TCRdb goes unchecked. Germline-derived CDR1 and CDR2 are MDHEN and SYDVKM. This CDR3 is built from 15 residues. The CDR3 sequence is CASNPTEGAPYEQYF. The full variable domain, completed using reference TRBV28 and TRBJ2-7, is DVKVTQSSRYLVKRTGEKVFLECVQDMDHENMFWYRQDPGLGLRLIYFSYDVKMKEKGDIPEGYSVSREKKERFSLILESASTNQTSMYLCASNPTEGAPYEQYFGPGTRLTVT.

V and J are TRBV19 and TRBJ2-2; without DNA, the TCRdb call of TRBD1 cannot be checked. This CDR3 is built from 17 residues. The germline V gene has CDR1 LNHDA and CDR2 SQIVND (reference sequence). CDR3 in amino acids: CASRIPLDRTNTGELFF.

This clonotype shows up as medium-sized by frequency. V gene TRBV14 combines with J gene TRBJ2-7; the D gene TCRdb calls, TRBD2, cannot be checked with no DNA. The CDR3 contains 15 residues. CDR1 SGHDN and CDR2 FVKESK come from the germline V gene. The CDR3: CASSQPLAGLDEQYF.

The gene calls are TRBV2 and TRBJ2-2; TCRdb selects TRBD1, and the lack of DNA leaves this call unchecked. CDR3 length equals 15 residues. The V gene's germline CDR1 is SNHLY and CDR2 FYNNEI. The CDR3 sequence is CASSVNRADTGELFF.

The J gene is TRBJ2-7, the V gene TRBV12-3 or TRBV12-4; TCRdb reports TRBD1, a call that lacks DNA to check it against. The CDR3 has 14 residues. CDR3 protein: CASSLGTGAYEQYF.

The chain joins TRBV13 to TRBJ2-7; the D gene TCRdb calls, TRBD2, cannot be checked with no DNA. Per germline, CDR1 PRHDT and CDR2 FYEKMQ (reference sequence). The CDR3 totals 15 residues. The CDR3 spells CASSLISGGSYEQYF.

In terms of frequency, this clonotype is medium-sized. V is TRBV5-4 and J is TRBJ1-1; TCRdb's D call of TRBD1 is untestable without DNA. Germline CDR1 reads SGHNT; CDR2 reads YYREEE (reference sequence). The CDR3 is made up of 14 amino acids. CDR3 region: CASSLAPGHTEAFF.

V usage is TRBV5-1 and J usage is TRBJ2-7; TCRdb names TRBD2, which stays unverified in the absence of DNA. This CDR3 contains 14 residues. The germline gives CDR1 SGHRS, CDR2 YFSETQ. CDR3 amino acids: CASSLEAGDYEQYF.

Considering frequency, this clonotype is medium-sized. The CDR3 sequence is CASSLSGSWYNEQFF. V is TRBV7-3 and J is TRBJ2-1; the TRBD2 assignment by TCRdb is unverifiable without DNA. The CDR3 extends over 15 amino acids. Germline-derived CDR1 and CDR2 are SGHTA and FQGTGA.

This clonotype is medium-sized (0.01 to 0.1%) by frequency. The rearrangement uses TRBV7-2 and TRBJ2-3. The CDR3 sequence is 11 residues long. CDR1 is SGHTA and CDR2 is FQGNSA in the germline V gene. CDR3 sequence: CASSLTDTQYF.

This clonotype shows up as medium-sized (0.01 to 0.1%) by frequency. The V call is TRBV12-3 or TRBV12-4, the J call TRBJ2-4; TCRdb proposes TRBD1, but this gene call is untestable without DNA. The CDR3 is 17 residues long. CDR3 region: CASSRRGDVLAKNIQYF.

Measured by frequency, this clonotype is medium-sized (0.01 to 0.1%). The rearrangement uses TRBV20-1 and TRBJ2-3; no DNA is available, so the TRBD2 call from TCRdb remains unchecked. Germline V gene data show CDR1 as DFQATT and CDR2 as SNEGSKA (reference sequence). The CDR3 is 13 residues long. CDR3 loop: CSVERGNTDTQYF.

This clonotype is deemed medium-sized by its frequency. The chain joins TRBV5-1 to TRBJ2-2. The CDR3 is 14 amino acids. In germline, CDR1 is SGHRS, CDR2 YFSETQ. The CDR3 spells CASSMNTNTGELFF.

By frequency, this clonotype registers medium-sized. J is TRBJ2-4 and V is TRBV20-1. CDR1 DFQATT and CDR2 SNEGSKA come from the germline V gene (reference sequence). CDR3 length: 17 amino acids. Here the CDR3 reads CSARDESRGLAKNIQYF.

The genes are TRBV12-3 or TRBV12-4 and TRBJ2-5. CDR3 length equals 13 residues. The CDR3 sequence: CASSRLIGETQYF.

This chain's CDR3 is CASRRTDLAKNIQYF. This sequence joins TRBV12-3 or TRBV12-4 and TRBJ2-4; the TCRdb call, TRBD1, lacks DNA for checking. The CDR3 is made up of 15 amino acids.

Its frequency marks this clonotype as medium-sized (0.01 to 0.1%). The genes are TRBV27 and TRBJ2-2; TCRdb's D call, TRBD1, is unchecked because there is no DNA. This CDR3 contains 17 residues. Germline CDR1 reads MNHEY; CDR2 reads SMNVEV (reference sequence). The CDR3 loop is CASSLSEGEGAVGELFF.

According to its frequency, this clonotype is medium-sized. The chain uses TRBV4-2 and TRBJ2-1. Germline CDR1 is LGHNA and CDR2 is YNFKEQ. The CDR3 runs 11 residues. The CDR3 protein is CASSQGDEQFF.

This chain joins TRBV28 and TRBJ2-1. This CDR3 contains 13 residues. Germline V gene data show CDR1 as MDHEN and CDR2 as SYDVKM. The CDR3 sequence is CASRFGSYNEQFF. The full variable domain, completed using reference TRBV28 and TRBJ2-1, is DVKVTQSSRYLVKRTGEKVFLECVQDMDHENMFWYRQDPGLGLRLIYFSYDVKMKEKGDIPEGYSVSREKKERFSLILESASTNQTSMYLCASRFGSYNEQFFGPGTRLTVL.

J is TRBJ1-1 and V is TRBV29-1; no DNA is available, so the TRBD1 call from TCRdb remains unchecked. The CDR3 extends over 13 amino acids. Germline assignment: CDR1 SQVTM and CDR2 ANQGSEA. The CDR3 region is CSAEGGMNTEAFF.

This clonotype is deemed medium-sized by its frequency. The V and J genes are TRBV7-9 and TRBJ1-1. This CDR3 is 12 amino acids long. CDR1 is SEHNR and CDR2 is FQNEAQ in the germline V gene (reference sequence). The CDR3 here is CASSLAPAEAFF.

V is TRBV20-1 and J is TRBJ2-5; the TCRdb call, TRBD2, lacks DNA for checking. CDR1 is DFQATT, CDR2 SNEGSKA, per germline (reference sequence). The CDR3 is 14 residues long. CDR3 sequence: CSARPPPAQETQYF.

CDR3 loop: CSVGSGLYNEQFF. The chain is built from TRBV29-1 and TRBJ2-1. CDR3 size: 13 residues. The germline CDR1 and CDR2 sequences are SQVTM and ANQGSEA.

This clonotype shows up as medium-sized by frequency. The V gene is TRBV4-2, the J gene TRBJ1-1. CDR3 length equals 16 residues. CDR1 is LGHNA, CDR2 YNFKEQ, per germline. CDR3 protein: CASSQENRAVPAEAFF.

This rearrangement joins TRBV2 to TRBJ2-1; the D gene TCRdb calls, TRBD1, cannot be checked with no DNA. The CDR3 sequence is 14 residues long. The germline V gene has CDR1 SNHLY and CDR2 FYNNEI. The CDR3 sequence: CASVERGPYNEQFF.

This clonotype shows up as medium-sized by frequency. J is TRBJ1-3 and V is TRBV6-6; TCRdb outputs TRBD1, but without DNA this stays unchecked. Per the germline V gene, CDR1 is MNHNY and CDR2 is SVGAGI (reference sequence). This CDR3 contains 17 residues. The CDR3 here is CASSSAGTGVGGNTIYF.

The gene calls are TRBV20-1 and TRBJ1-6; the D call of TRBD1 rests on TCRdb alone, since no DNA is present to check it. The CDR3 contains 16 residues. The germline gives CDR1 DFQATT, CDR2 SNEGSKA (reference sequence). CDR3 protein: CSATDGARPYNSPLHF.

This clonotype is deemed medium-sized by its frequency. The chain links TRBV29-1 to TRBJ2-1; the D call from TCRdb, TRBD2, cannot be confirmed without DNA. The CDR3 is 16 amino acids. Germline values: CDR1 SQVTM, CDR2 ANQGSEA. CDR3: CSVEDSRLAIYNEQFF.

The chain is built from TRBV5-6 and TRBJ2-7; no DNA is available, so the TRBD2 call from TCRdb remains unchecked. This CDR3 is 18 amino acids long. Germline V gene lookup returns CDR1 SGHDT and CDR2 YYEEEE. CDR3: CASSTRTSGSGPFTEQYF.